The clone carrying this TCR beta chain was observed at least ten times. Its specificity is not known. The data were obtained in a study of T cell repertoires in cytomegalovirus infection. In the study overall: Matching HLA type and CMV infection were both indicated by public TCR beta signatures.

TCRdb used MiXCR to reprocess the reads, holding one entry per CDR3 protein. The sample carries around 190,000 distinct CDR3 sequences, approximately 15% recorded once. Study-wide findings and caveats: Summed public TCR beta family frequency identified CMV carriers bearing the relevant HLA. Dominating the ex vivo response were HLA-C-restricted CMV-specific TCR beta clonotypes.

Trimming removed 0 bases at V and 5 bases at J, with 13 bases between. The CDR3 sequence is 15 residues long. Sequencing was performed on PBMCs. The gene calls are TRBV12-3 or TRBV12-4 and TRBJ1-1, with a tentative D call TRBD1 (5 bases). This receptor was identified in a human donor in good health (CMV status not recorded). Some clones in this sample may be carry-over from other donors' samples. The CDR3 bases are TGTGCCAGCAGTTTAGCCCAGGGTCTCGGGACTGAAGCTTTCTTT. This sequence encodes CASSLAQGLGTEAFF.